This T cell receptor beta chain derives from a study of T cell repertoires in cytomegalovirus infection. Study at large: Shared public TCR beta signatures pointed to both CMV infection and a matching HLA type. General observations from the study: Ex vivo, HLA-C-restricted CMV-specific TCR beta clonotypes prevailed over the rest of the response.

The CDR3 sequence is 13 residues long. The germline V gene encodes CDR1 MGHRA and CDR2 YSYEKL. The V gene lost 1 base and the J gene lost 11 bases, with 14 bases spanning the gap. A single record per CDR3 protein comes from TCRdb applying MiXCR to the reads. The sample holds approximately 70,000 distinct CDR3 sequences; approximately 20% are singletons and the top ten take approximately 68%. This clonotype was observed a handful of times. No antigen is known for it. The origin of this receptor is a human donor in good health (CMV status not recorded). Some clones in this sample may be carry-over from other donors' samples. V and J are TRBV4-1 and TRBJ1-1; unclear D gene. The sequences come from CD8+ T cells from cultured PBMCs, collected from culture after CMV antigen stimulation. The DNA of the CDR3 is TGCGCCAGCAGCCAAGGGAGTGCCCTGGGGGCTTTCTTT. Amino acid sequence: CASSQGSALGAFF.